This T cell receptor beta chain came from a study of tissue T cells after allogeneic stem cell transplantation. Repertoires were generated with immunoSEQ multiplex PCR, while TCRdb's copy carries only in-frame clones and drops some. Among 6,500 to 10,000 clones, over 45% were seen once, and the ten largest hold more than 7.5%. Described time point: mouse harvest day 7 after allogeneic transplant. The graft held 10^6 splenic CD5+ T cells and 10^7 T-cell-depleted bone marrow cells. On this clone itself: Germline and genes: mouse.

This sequence originates from a female BALB/c mouse given C57BL/6 T cells with graft-versus-host disease after an allogeneic hematopoietic cell transplant. Sample: gut tissue.

The CDR3: CSSSPGLGNTLYF. The part of the CDR3 DNA that was read is TGCTCCAGCAGTCCCGGACTGGGAAACACCTTGTAC. This chain links TRBV23 with TRBJ2-4; TRBD2 is the table's D call, not checked against the DNA. The read terminates 1 residue ahead of where the CDR3 ends, so the germline J gene completes it. The V gene's germline CDR1 is KGHTA and CDR2 FQNQQP. The CDR3 has 13 residues.